The 27 T cell receptor beta chains listed next were all sequenced from one sample in a study of blood T cell repertoires in COVID-19. Here immunoSEQ multiplex PCR was the method, and the copy in TCRdb shows in-frame clones only, minus some. The sample records under 150,000 clones, more than 70% being singletons. Sequenced input: peripheral blood. The receptors derive from a man aged 80 or over with active or convalescent COVID-19.

The J gene is TRBJ2-5, the V gene TRBV29-1; 8 positions agree with TRBD2. This CDR3 has 13 amino acids. V was clipped by 5 bases and J by 2 bases; unmatched bases: 4. Per the germline V gene, CDR1 is SQVTM and CDR2 is ANQGSEA. This chain's CDR3 is CSVRSSGQETQYF. As DNA, the CDR3 is TGCAGCGTTCGGTCTAGCGGGCAAGAGACCCAGTACTTC.

The V gene is TRBV19, the J gene TRBJ1-1; D is ambiguous. V lost 7 bases and J 2 bases, leaving 14 bases between the germline ends. The CDR3 extends over 14 amino acids. Germline V gene lookup returns CDR1 LNHDA and CDR2 SQIVND (reference sequence). The CDR3 coding sequence is TGTGCCAGTACCTCTCCCGGTGTTAACACTGAAGCTTTCTTT. Translating it yields CASTSPGVNTEAFF.

CDR3 bases: TGTGCCAGCACCGATACAGGGGCCGGATGGAATCAGCCCCAGCATTTT. Its translation: CASTDTGAGWNQPQHF. The chain joins TRBV7-2 to TRBJ1-5; 7 bases map to TRBD1. V was pared by 7 bases and J by 4 bases, with 13 bases of the junction left unmatched. The CDR3 extends over 16 amino acids. Germline CDR1 SGHTA, CDR2 FQGNSA.

The chain uses TRBV7-2 and TRBJ1-1; a weak D match, TRBD1 (6 bases). The CDR3 consists of 14 residues. Germline V gene lookup returns CDR1 SGHTA and CDR2 FQGNSA. Between the trimmed V and J ends, which lost 1 base and 0 bases, there was a span of 6 bases. CDR3 region: CASSLGTVNTEAFF. In DNA, the CDR3 is TGTGCCAGCAGCTTAGGGACAGTGAACACTGAAGCTTTCTTT. The full variable domain, completed using reference TRBV7-2 and TRBJ1-1, is GAGVSQSPSNKVTEKGKDVELRCDPISGHTALYWYRQSLGQGLEFLIYFQGNSAPDKSGLPSDRFSAERTGGSVSTLTIQRTQQEDSAVYLCASSLGTVNTEAFFGQGTRLTVV.

The chain employs TRBV9 and TRBJ1-2; weak D call: TRBD1 (6 bases). The V end was cut by 0 bases, the J end by 4 bases, with 10 bases between. CDR3 length: 14 residues. CDR1 SGDLS and CDR2 YYNGEE come from the germline V gene. The CDR3 DNA is TGTGCCAGCAGCGTAGGAGGGGGGGGCTATGGCTACACCTTC. This codes for CASSVGGGGYGYTF.

This clone was seen a few times. The chain couples TRBV5-4 to TRBJ1-6; TRBD1 aligns across 10 bases. The germline CDR1 and CDR2 sequences are SGHNT and YYREEE (reference sequence). The V segment lost 3 bases and the J segment 7 bases; nucleotides outside the gene matches: 7. This CDR3 region has 16 residues. The CDR3 DNA reads TGTGCCAGCAGCTACCCGGGACAGGGGATCAATTCACCCCTCCACTTT. It codes for CASSYPGQGINSPLHF.

This sequence joins TRBV9 and TRBJ1-1; D is undetermined. Per the germline V gene, CDR1 is SGDLS and CDR2 is YYNGEE. This CDR3 comprises 15 residues. Trimming cost V 0 bases and J 0 bases, with 9 bases left between them. The CDR3 DNA reads TGTGCCAGCAGCGTAGAAGCATCGGTGAACACTGAAGCTTTCTTT. This codes for CASSVEASVNTEAFF.

This clone showed up many times. The chain is built from TRBV10-2 and TRBJ1-1; D possibly corresponds to TRBD1 (6 bases). Per the germline V gene, CDR1 is WSHSY and CDR2 is SAAADI. The CDR3 runs 15 residues. The V end was cut by 2 bases, the J end by 4 bases, with 14 bases between. CDR3: CASSEPRGGVTEAFF. The CDR3 nucleotides read TGCGCCAGCAGTGAGCCGAGGGGGGGGGTCACTGAAGCTTTCTTT.

This clone was seen a few times. The chain combines TRBV11-2 with TRBJ2-7; tentative D call: TRBD1 (5 bases). The V and J ends lost 6 bases and 5 bases respectively, with 11 bases between them. This CDR3 is built from 12 residues. Germline CDR1 reads SGHAT; CDR2 reads FQNNGV. CDR3 nucleotide sequence: TGTGCCAGCAGGGACAATCCGGACGAGCAGTACTTC. This sequence encodes CASRDNPDEQYF.

The J gene is TRBJ2-7, the V gene TRBV9; D call uncertain. The V end lost 0 bases, the J end lost 0 bases, and 10 bases lay between the germline ends. The germline gives CDR1 SGDLS, CDR2 YYNGEE. The CDR3 runs to 15 residues. The CDR3 DNA is TGTGCCAGCAGCGTAGGCAGCGCGAGCTCCTACGAGCAGTACTTC. Translated, it gives CASSVGSASSYEQYF.

The chain recombines TRBV30 with TRBJ1-1; a weak D match, TRBD1 (6 bases). The CDR3 totals 14 residues. V gave up 3 bases and J gave up 2 bases, with 13 bases separating them. Looked up from germline, CDR1 is GTSNPN and CDR2 is SVGIG (reference sequence). The CDR3 spells CAWRETGINTEAFF. The DNA for the CDR3 is TGTGCCTGGAGGGAAACAGGGATTAACACTGAAGCTTTCTTT.

The V gene is TRBV6-6, the J gene TRBJ2-3; 7 bases are a match to TRBD2. The CDR3 sequence is 15 residues long. The junction had 6 bases not matched to a gene; V was cut back by 5 bases and J by 1 base. Germline V CDR1 and CDR2: MNHNY, SVGAGI (reference sequence). Here the CDR3 reads CASSASSGGTDTQYF. The CDR3, as DNA: TGTGCCAGCAGTGCCTCTAGCGGAGGCACAGATACGCAGTATTTT.

In this sample, this clone turned up a few times. The J gene is TRBJ2-7, the V gene TRBV7-2, with 11 bases that match TRBD2. Germline trimming cut 5 bases from V and 9 bases from J; bases unmatched to any gene: 12. CDR1 and CDR2 (germline): SGHTA, FQGNSA. The CDR3 length is 15 residues. The CDR3 nucleotides read TGTGCCAGCAGCCTAACTAGCGGGGGCCCCAGCGGGCAGTACTTC. Its protein is CASSLTSGGPSGQYF. Looking up the rest from reference TRBV7-2 and TRBJ2-7 gives the full variable domain: GAGVSQSPSNKVTEKGKDVELRCDPISGHTALYWYRQSLGQGLEFLIYFQGNSAPDKSGLPSDRFSAERTGGSVSTLTIQRTQQEDSAVYLCASSLTSGGPSGQYFGPGTRLTVT.

The V call is TRBV25-1, the J call TRBJ2-3; D not resolved. Germline V lookup: CDR1 MGHDK, CDR2 SYGVNS. The CDR3 is 15 amino acids. The V end lost 3 bases, the J end lost 2 bases, and 12 bases lay between the germline ends. The CDR3 coding sequence is TGTGCCAGCAGTGAGGCTAGTCATATCACAGATACGCAGTATTTT. This codes for CASSEASHITDTQYF.

The V gene is TRBV28, the J gene TRBJ2-3, with 8 bases matching TRBD2. Germline V gene data show CDR1 as MDHEN and CDR2 as SYDVKM. Trimming removed 2 bases from V and 3 bases from J; junction bases left unmatched: 1. The CDR3 is 14 amino acids. CDR3 protein: CASSLRGGTDTQYF. CDR3 bases: TGTGCCAGCAGTTTACGGGGGGGAACAGATACGCAGTATTTT.

In this sample, this clone turned up once. The chain carries TRBV18 and TRBJ1-4; D not certain. CDR3 length equals 12 residues. CDR1 and CDR2 from the germline V gene are KGHSH and LQKENI. Trimming cost V 6 bases and J 4 bases, with 6 bases left between them. The CDR3 loop is CASSRLNEKLFF. The CDR3 DNA is TGTGCCAGCTCCCGACTTAATGAAAAACTGTTTTTT.

This chain joins TRBV9 and TRBJ2-2; no clear D. In germline, CDR1 is SGDLS, CDR2 YYNGEE. Trimming removed 3 bases at V and 2 bases at J, with 5 bases between. CDR3 length equals 13 residues. Here the CDR3 reads CASSETNTGELFF. CDR3 DNA sequence: TGTGCCAGCAGCGAGACTAACACCGGGGAGCTGTTTTTT.

The V gene is TRBV11-3, the J gene TRBJ1-1; no definite D call. The CDR3 has 13 residues. The V end was cut by 1 base, the J end by 6 bases, with 9 bases between. CDR1 and CDR2 from the germline V gene are SGHNT and YENEEA. DNA for the CDR3: TGTGCCAGCAGCTTAGGACCGGGGTCTGAAGCTTTCTTT. It encodes CASSLGPGSEAFF.

V gene TRBV5-1 combines with J gene TRBJ1-6, with 10 bases that match TRBD1. The CDR3 totals 16 residues. The V gene end was trimmed by 4 bases and the J gene end by 7 bases; junction bases not matched to a gene: 8. CDR1 and CDR2 from the germline V gene are SGHRS and YFSETQ. The CDR3 DNA follows: TGCGCCAGCAGCCCAACGACAGGGGGCGAAAATTCACCCCTCCACTTT. This encodes CASSPTTGGENSPLHF.

The V and J genes are TRBV18 and TRBJ1-1, with a possible D match to TRBD1 (6 bases). The CDR3 totals 13 residues. The germline CDR1 and CDR2 sequences are KGHSH and LQKENI. The V end lost 5 bases, the J end lost 7 bases, and 14 bases lay between the germline ends. CDR3 loop: CASSYQGTYEAFF. CDR3 DNA sequence: TGTGCCAGCTCATATCAGGGGACCTATGAAGCTTTCTTT.

CDR3 sequence: CASSLVTGNTGELFF. In DNA, the CDR3 is TGTGCCAGCAGCTTAGTTACGGGAAACACCGGGGAGCTGTTTTTT. The gene calls are TRBV7-8 and TRBJ2-2, with D possibly matching TRBD2 (5 bases). Trimming stripped 1 base from V and 2 bases from J, with 8 bases between. Germline CDR1 is SGHVS and CDR2 is FQNEAQ. CDR3 length: 15 residues.

The V and J genes are TRBV28 and TRBJ1-4, with a weak D call TRBD1 (6 bases). Germline V gene sequence: CDR1 MDHEN, CDR2 SYDVKM. The CDR3 contains 15 residues. V lost 2 bases and J 4 bases, leaving 11 bases between the germline ends. The CDR3 sequence is CASSLEDRLNEKLFF. Written as DNA, the CDR3 is TGTGCCAGCAGTTTAGAAGACAGGCTTAATGAAAAACTGTTTTTT.

The sample holds many counts of this clone. This rearrangement joins TRBV11-2 to TRBJ2-7; 10 bases are a match to TRBD1. After removal of 5 bases from V and 6 bases from J, the junction contained 7 bases not matched to a gene. The CDR3 is made up of 14 amino acids. CDR1 SGHAT and CDR2 FQNNGV come from the germline V gene. CDR3: CASSLGTGESEQYF. CDR3 DNA sequence: TGTGCCAGCAGCCTCGGGACAGGGGAGAGCGAGCAGTACTTC.

The J gene is TRBJ1-4, the V gene TRBV18, with 10 bases aligning to TRBD1. The CDR3 contains 15 residues. Germline V gene sequence: CDR1 KGHSH, CDR2 LQKENI. With V trimmed by 2 bases and J by 7 bases, 4 bases remained unmatched. The CDR3 loop reads CASSPTTGGLEKLFF. Written as DNA, the CDR3 is TGTGCCAGCTCACCAACGACAGGGGGCCTTGAAAAACTGTTTTTT.

This sequence joins TRBV6-5 and TRBJ1-4; no clear D gene. The CDR3 loop spans 14 amino acids. V lost 6 bases, J lost 0 bases, and 8 bases lay in between. Germline values: CDR1 MNHEY, CDR2 SVGAGI. CDR3 nucleotide sequence: TGTGCCAGCAGATCGGTCGCAACTAATGAAAAACTGTTTTTT. The encoded protein is CASRSVATNEKLFF.

The rearrangement links TRBV5-5 to TRBJ2-7, with 10 bases identical to TRBD2. The ends lost 4 bases at V and 3 bases at J; junction bases unmatched: 13. From germline, CDR1 is SGHKS and CDR2 YYEKEE (reference sequence). The CDR3 has 17 amino acids. CDR3 sequence (DNA): TGTGCCAGCAGCCGAGCCTTACTAGCGGGATCTCACTACGAGCAGTACTTC. This translates into CASSRALLAGSHYEQYF.

V usage is TRBV18 and J usage is TRBJ2-3, with a tentative D call TRBD1 (5 bases). V shed 5 bases and J shed 4 bases, with 10 bases lying between them. Germline CDR1 is KGHSH and CDR2 is LQKENI. The CDR3 loop spans 13 amino acids. CDR3 protein: CASSALTADTQYF. Written as DNA, the CDR3 is TGTGCCAGCTCAGCACTGACAGCAGATACGCAGTATTTT.